The 19 T cell receptor beta chains reported below all come from one sample, sequenced in a study of CD8 T cells in ankylosing spondylitis (dated by TCRdb to 2015 to 2018). The library was produced with 5' RACE. Sequencing relied on an Illumina HiSeq 2500. TCRdb redid the processing of the public reads, applying fastp at Q25 and MiXCR, and retained in-frame beta chains. Identical CDR3 protein sequences are pooled into one entry, listed with their most common genes and DNA. The sample contains 250,000 to 350,000 distinct CDR3 sequences, around 20% of them found a single time. The ten largest account for under 8.5% of the sample. The sequenced sample was blood, either unsorted or a sorted T cell fraction (not recorded which). Receptor source: a male donor with ankylosing spondylitis or in good health (not recorded which).

The V gene is TRBV12-3 or TRBV12-4, the J gene TRBJ1-5, with D possibly being TRBD1 (5 bases). The germline V and J ends were trimmed by 7 bases and 0 bases, with 10 bases remaining between them. This CDR3 has 14 residues. The DNA of the CDR3 is TGTGCCAGCACAACGGGACTTAGCAATCAGCCCCAGCATTTT. This translates into CASTTGLSNQPQHF.

This clonotype was picked up many times. The chain couples TRBV9 to TRBJ2-3, with D hard to call. The length of the CDR3 is 16 residues. CDR1 and CDR2 from the germline V gene are SGDLS and YYNGEE. Between the trimmed V and J ends, which lost 4 bases and 2 bases, there was a span of 17 bases. The CDR3: CASSHQPDRLTDTQYF. The CDR3 DNA sequence: TGTGCCAGCAGCCATCAACCGGACCGGCTCACAGATACGCAGTATTTT.

J is TRBJ1-1 and V is TRBV12-3 or TRBV12-4; D is uncertain. The length of the CDR3 is 13 residues. The V end lost 5 bases, the J end lost 0 bases, and 7 bases lay between the germline ends. The CDR3 nucleotides read TGTGCCAGCAGTGCAATGGTGAACACTGAAGCTTTCTTT. It codes for CASSAMVNTEAFF.

The CDR3 DNA sequence: TGTGCCAGCAGTTACACTCTAGCGGGAGGGCCGGGGGAGCAGTACGTC. Amino acids: CASSYTLAGGPGEQYV. The chain couples TRBV6-5 to TRBJ2-7; the match to TRBD2 covers 12 bases. V shed 2 bases, J shed 7 bases, and the junction held 9 bases outside the gene matches. The CDR3 runs 16 residues. Germline-derived CDR1 and CDR2 are MNHEY and SVGAGI.

The chain employs TRBV20-1 and TRBJ2-1, with D perhaps matching TRBD2 (6 bases). Looked up from germline, CDR1 is DFQATT and CDR2 is SNEGSKA (reference sequence). This CDR3 has 14 amino acids. The V gene lost 4 bases and the J gene lost 5 bases, with 15 bases spanning the gap. Here the CDR3 reads CSANRDSRDNEQFF. The DNA of the CDR3 is TGCAGTGCTAATCGGGACTCAAGAGACAATGAGCAGTTCTTC.

This clonotype was detected ten times or more. J is TRBJ2-1 and V is TRBV5-1; 7 nucleotides line up with TRBD2. V was clipped by 4 bases and J by 3 bases; unmatched bases: 4. Germline values: CDR1 SGHRS, CDR2 YFSETQ. CDR3 length: 14 residues. The CDR3, as DNA: TGCGCCAGCAGCCCCCGGGGGGACTACAATGAGCAGTTCTTC. Amino acid sequence: CASSPRGDYNEQFF.

The chain employs TRBV5-1 and TRBJ1-1, with D possibly TRBD1 on 5 matching bases. The CDR3 extends over 14 amino acids. V lost 2 bases and J lost 3, with 11 bases in between. CDR1 and CDR2 (germline): SGHRS, YFSETQ. CDR3 in amino acids: CASSLEGSYTEAFF. For the CDR3, the DNA is TGCGCCAGCAGCTTAGAGGGGTCTTACACTGAAGCTTTCTTT.

The chain combines TRBV12-3 or TRBV12-4 with TRBJ2-5; 11 bases align to TRBD2. The CDR3 is made up of 17 amino acids. Trimming removed 5 bases from V and 5 bases from J; junction bases left unmatched: 13. CDR3 sequence: CASSPRQGLAGGETQYF. The CDR3 DNA sequence: TGTGCCAGCAGTCCCCGGCAAGGACTAGCGGGTGGGGAGACCCAGTACTTC.

In this sample, this clonotype turned up many times. The chain employs TRBV20-1 and TRBJ2-1; weak D call: TRBD1 (7 bases). The CDR3 extends over 14 amino acids. V was shortened by 6 bases and J by 1 base, with 13 bases between the two germline ends. Germline lookup yields CDR1 DFQATT and CDR2 SNEGSKA (reference sequence). The CDR3 DNA reads TGCAGTGCCCGCAGGGGGGTTTCCTACAATGAGCAGTTCTTC. This gives the protein CSARRGVSYNEQFF.

The V and J genes are TRBV11-2 and TRBJ2-5; 9 bases line up with TRBD2. This CDR3 has 15 amino acids. Looked up from germline, CDR1 is SGHAT and CDR2 is FQNNGV. The V segment lost 5 bases and the J segment 5 bases; nucleotides outside the gene matches: 9. CDR3 nucleotide sequence: TGTGCCAGCAGCCCGCGGGGGGGGGTTCAGGAGACCCAGTACTTC. Residues: CASSPRGGVQETQYF.

This clonotype was seen a handful of times. The chain has TRBV2 and TRBJ2-3, with D perhaps TRBD1 or TRBD2 (5 bases each). The germline CDR1 and CDR2 sequences are SNHLY and FYNNEI. The CDR3 extends over 16 amino acids. V lost 6 bases and J lost 0, with 16 bases in between. The CDR3 DNA sequence: TGTGCCAGCAGGGGGGACGGTGCTGGAAGCACAGATACGCAGTATTTT. Protein sequence: CASRGDGAGSTDTQYF.

This clonotype has more than one count but fewer than ten. The CDR3 region is CASRADRGISNTEAFF. The CDR3, as DNA: TGTGCCAGCAGGGCCGACAGGGGTATATCGAACACTGAAGCTTTCTTT. The V and J genes are TRBV2 and TRBJ1-1; TRBD1 agrees at 8 bases. The CDR3 consists of 16 residues. The germline V gene has CDR1 SNHLY and CDR2 FYNNEI. J lost 1 base, V lost 6 bases, and 10 bases had no gene match.

The rearrangement uses TRBV5-6 and TRBJ1-2; D is undetermined. CDR3 size: 12 residues. V lost 2 bases to trimming and J lost 8 bases, with 10 bases between them. Germline CDR1 and CDR2: SGHDT and YYEEEE. This chain's CDR3 is CASSFTRGGYTF. The CDR3 region has the DNA TGTGCCAGCAGCTTTACCCGAGGGGGCTACACCTTC.

This clonotype has more than one count but fewer than ten. The V and J genes are TRBV5-1 and TRBJ2-2; D ambiguous. This CDR3 region has 14 residues. CDR1 SGHRS and CDR2 YFSETQ come from the germline V gene. With 5 bases removed from V and 4 bases from J, the gap between germline ends came to 12 bases. This CDR3 is CASRQVFGTGELFF. As DNA, the CDR3 is TGCGCCAGCAGGCAGGTATTCGGCACCGGGGAGCTGTTTTTT.

This clonotype was detected only a few times. This chain joins TRBV5-1 and TRBJ1-1; D unclear. This CDR3 comprises 11 residues. The V gene lost 4 bases and the J gene lost 7 bases, with 8 bases spanning the gap. Germline CDR1 reads SGHRS; CDR2 reads YFSETQ. The CDR3 region has the DNA TGCGCCAGCAGCACGGACGGTGAAGCTTTCTTT. Amino acid sequence: CASSTDGEAFF.

This chain links TRBV20-1 with TRBJ2-3, with D perhaps TRBD2 (5 bases). Trimming cost V 6 bases and J 0 bases, with 22 bases left between them. Looked up from germline, CDR1 is DFQATT and CDR2 is SNEGSKA (reference sequence). This CDR3 has 17 amino acids. The CDR3 loop is CSAPPPSGNPSTDTQYF. The CDR3 DNA sequence: TGCAGTGCCCCCCCACCCTCGGGGAACCCTAGCACAGATACGCAGTATTTT.

The chain couples TRBV5-1 to TRBJ1-4; D unclear. CDR1 is SGHRS and CDR2 is YFSETQ in the germline V gene. The CDR3 totals 16 residues. V lost 4 bases to trimming and J lost 2 bases, with 15 bases between them. The CDR3 loop reads CASSRSEGITNEKLFF. Here the CDR3 DNA reads TGCGCCAGCAGCCGGTCTGAGGGAATCACTAATGAAAAACTGTTTTTT.

The chain joins TRBV6-5 to TRBJ2-1, with D unclear. Germline CDR1 and CDR2: MNHEY and SVGAGI. V was cut by 4 bases and J by 8 bases, with 18 bases left in between. This CDR3 region has 15 residues. The CDR3 DNA follows: TGTGCCAGCAGTTTTCGACTTGGACCCGGTCATGAGCAGTTCTTC. It translates to CASSFRLGPGHEQFF.

This clonotype turned up a few times. This chain connects TRBV20-1 to TRBJ1-1; a possible D gene is TRBD1 (5 bases). CDR1 and CDR2 (germline): DFQATT, SNEGSKA (reference sequence). Trimming pared 4 bases from V and 1 base from J, leaving 13 bases between. This CDR3 has 14 residues. This CDR3 reads CSATRDGQNTEAFF. The CDR3 DNA reads TGCAGTGCTACAAGGGACGGCCAGAACACTGAAGCTTTCTTT.